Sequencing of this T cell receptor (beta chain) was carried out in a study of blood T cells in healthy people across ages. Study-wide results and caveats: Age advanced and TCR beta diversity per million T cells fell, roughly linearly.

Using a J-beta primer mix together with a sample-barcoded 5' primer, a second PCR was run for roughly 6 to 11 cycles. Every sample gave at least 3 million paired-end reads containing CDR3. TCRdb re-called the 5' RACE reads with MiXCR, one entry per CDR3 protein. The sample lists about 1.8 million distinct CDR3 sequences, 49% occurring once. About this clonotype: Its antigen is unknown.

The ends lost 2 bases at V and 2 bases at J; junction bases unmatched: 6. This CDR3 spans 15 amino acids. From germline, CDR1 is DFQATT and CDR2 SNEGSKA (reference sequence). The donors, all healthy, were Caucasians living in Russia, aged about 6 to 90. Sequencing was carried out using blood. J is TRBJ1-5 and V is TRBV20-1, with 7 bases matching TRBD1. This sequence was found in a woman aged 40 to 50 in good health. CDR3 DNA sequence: TGCAGTGCTAGATTGAACAGGGGCGGCAATCAGCCCCAGCATTTT. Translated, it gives CSARLNRGGNQPQHF.